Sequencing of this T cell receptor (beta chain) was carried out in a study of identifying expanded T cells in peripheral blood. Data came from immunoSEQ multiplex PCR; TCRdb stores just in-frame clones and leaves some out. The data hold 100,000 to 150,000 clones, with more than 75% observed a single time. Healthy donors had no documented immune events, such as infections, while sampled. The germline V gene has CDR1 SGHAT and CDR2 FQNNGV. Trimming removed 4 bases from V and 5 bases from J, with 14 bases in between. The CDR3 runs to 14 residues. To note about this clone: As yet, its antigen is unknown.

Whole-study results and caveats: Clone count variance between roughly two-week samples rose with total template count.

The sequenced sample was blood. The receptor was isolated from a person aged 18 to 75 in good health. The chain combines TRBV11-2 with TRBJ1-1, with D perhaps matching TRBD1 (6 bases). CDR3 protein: CASSSLTGNTEAFF. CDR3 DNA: TGTGCCAGCAGCTCCCTTACAGGGAATACTGAAGCTTTCTTT.